Below, 3 T cell receptor beta chains from the same sample are listed, as sequenced in a study of shared clonotypes between healthy human individuals. Generated by immunoSEQ multiplex PCR, the TCRdb table keeps only in-frame clones and is missing some. This sample has about 1.1 million clones, with about four fifths found just once. The source material was memory CD4+ T cells from PBMCs. As for subset: CD45RA-negative fraction. Receptors originate from a man between 18 and 29 years old in good health. Some clones in this sample may be carry-over from other donors' samples.

The chain combines TRBV27 with TRBJ2-7; 10 bases are shared with TRBD1. V shed 6 bases and J 0 bases; nucleotides not matched to a gene: 5. This CDR3 has 15 residues. Germline-derived CDR1 and CDR2 are MNHEY and SMNVEV (reference sequence). The CDR3, as DNA: TGTGCCAGCAGGGAGACAGGGGGCTTCTCCTACGAGCAGTACTTC. This gives the protein CASRETGGFSYEQYF.

The chain recombines TRBV6-5 with TRBJ1-3; D is unclear. CDR3 size: 14 residues. Trimming cost V 7 bases and J 0 bases, with 10 bases left between them. Germline V gene sequence: CDR1 MNHEY, CDR2 SVGAGI. This chain's CDR3 is CASTTHSSGNTIYF. CDR3 coding DNA: TGTGCCAGCACAACACATAGCTCTGGAAACACCATATATTTT.

The chain has TRBV5-6 and TRBJ2-2; unclear D gene. The germline gives CDR1 SGHDT, CDR2 YYEEEE. The CDR3 consists of 13 residues. V was clipped by 1 base and J by 6 bases, with 7 bases between them. CDR3 in DNA: TGTGCCAGCAGCTTGCCTTCCCCCGGGGAGCTGTTTTTT. This gives the protein CASSLPSPGELFF. Complete variable domain (other parts from reference TRBV5-6 and TRBJ2-2): DAGVTQSPTHLIKTRGQQVTLRCSPKSGHDTVSWYQQALGQGPQFIFQYYEEEERQRGNFPDRFSGHQFPNYSSELNVNALLLGDSALYLCASSLPSPGELFFGEGSRLTVL.